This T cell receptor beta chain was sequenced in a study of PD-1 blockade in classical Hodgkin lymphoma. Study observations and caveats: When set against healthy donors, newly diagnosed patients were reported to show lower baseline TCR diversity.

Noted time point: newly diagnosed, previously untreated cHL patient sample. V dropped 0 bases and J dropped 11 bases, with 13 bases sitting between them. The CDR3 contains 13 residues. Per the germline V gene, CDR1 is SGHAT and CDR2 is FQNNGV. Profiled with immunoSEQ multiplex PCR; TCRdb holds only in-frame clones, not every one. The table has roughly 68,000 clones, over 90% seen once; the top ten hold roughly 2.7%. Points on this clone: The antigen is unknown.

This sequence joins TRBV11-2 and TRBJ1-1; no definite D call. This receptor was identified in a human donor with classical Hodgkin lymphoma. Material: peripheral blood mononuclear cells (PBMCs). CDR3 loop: CASSLDGVRWAFF. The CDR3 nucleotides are TGTGCCAGCAGCTTAGATGGCGTCCGGTGGGCTTTCTTT.